One and the same sample provided the 22 T cell receptor beta chains below, sequenced in a study of T cells after somatic rescue of genetic block. Data came from immunoSEQ multiplex PCR; TCRdb stores just in-frame clones and leaves some out. The sample has over 95,000 clones, 75% to 95% seen once. The sequenced sample consisted of peripheral blood mononuclear cells (PBMCs). The receptors shown here come from a young woman.

The V and J genes are TRBV10-3 and TRBJ2-2; possible D gene TRBD2, 5 bases. CDR3 length: 14 residues. CDR1 is ENHRY, CDR2 SYGVKD, per germline. The ends were cut back, 3 bases at V and 1 base at J, with 6 bases in the middle. The CDR3 DNA reads TGTGCCATCAGTGACGGGGAGAACACCGGGGAGCTGTTTTTT. Amino acid sequence: CAISDGENTGELFF.

The chain joins TRBV9 to TRBJ2-5, with D perhaps being TRBD1 or TRBD2 (6 bases each). Per germline, CDR1 SGDLS and CDR2 YYNGEE. The V gene lost 1 base and the J gene lost 4 bases, with 14 bases spanning the gap. The length of the CDR3 is 15 residues. For the CDR3, the DNA is TGTGCCAGCAGCGTATTGGAGGGACACGGAGAGACCCAGTACTTC. It translates to CASSVLEGHGETQYF.

The chain combines TRBV6-1 with TRBJ1-4; D is ambiguous. Germline V gene lookup returns CDR1 MNHNS and CDR2 SASEGT. The V and J ends lost 2 bases and 0 bases respectively, with 13 bases between them. The CDR3 contains 17 residues. This CDR3 reads CASSELGIIPTNEKLFF. CDR3 DNA sequence: TGTGCCAGCAGTGAACTAGGAATCATTCCAACTAATGAAAAACTGTTTTTT.

This clone was found once. The genes are TRBV6-1 and TRBJ1-1; D is unclear. Deletions cut 5 bases from V and 7 bases from J, with 11 bases between. CDR1 is MNHNS and CDR2 is SASEGT in the germline V gene. CDR3 length: 12 amino acids. DNA for the CDR3: TGTGCCAGCAGTTGGATGGGCGTTGAAGCTTTCTTT. Its translation is CASSWMGVEAFF.

The chain recombines TRBV5-8 with TRBJ1-5; D call uncertain. The CDR3 consists of 14 residues. CDR1 is SGHTS and CDR2 is YDEGEE in the germline V gene. V lost 0 bases, J lost 5 bases, and 9 bases lay in between. The CDR3: CASSLDDTYQPQHF. In nucleotides, the CDR3 is TGTGCCAGCAGCTTGGATGACACCTATCAGCCCCAGCATTTT.

This clone showed up just once. The chain uses TRBV19 and TRBJ1-5; possible D gene TRBD1, 5 bases. The V end was cut by 2 bases, the J end by 6 bases, with 17 bases between. CDR1 is LNHDA, CDR2 SQIVND, per germline (reference sequence). The CDR3 length is 16 residues. The CDR3 DNA follows: TGTGCCAGTAGTATACGGAACCCCAGGGCGAGTCAGCCCCAGCATTTT. Its translation: CASSIRNPRASQPQHF.

This clone is a singleton in its sample. The chain has TRBV28 and TRBJ1-5; tentative D call: TRBD1 (5 bases). Germline values: CDR1 MDHEN, CDR2 SYDVKM. The CDR3 has 16 amino acids. The germline V and J ends were trimmed by 1 base and 6 bases, with 16 bases remaining between them. The CDR3 region is CASSLLSLGASQPQHF. Written as DNA, the CDR3 is TGTGCCAGCAGTTTATTGTCTCTTGGGGCGAGTCAGCCCCAGCATTTT. The full variable domain, in which reference TRBV28 and TRBJ1-5 provide the parts outside the CDR3, is DVKVTQSSRYLVKRTGEKVFLECVQDMDHENMFWYRQDPGLGLRLIYFSYDVKMKEKGDIPEGYSVSREKKERFSLILESASTNQTSMYLCASSLLSLGASQPQHFGDGTRLSIL.

The V gene is TRBV11-2, the J gene TRBJ2-1; D is tentatively TRBD1 or TRBD2 (6 bases each). The CDR3 sequence is 16 residues long. CDR1 and CDR2 from the germline V gene are SGHAT and FQNNGV. Deletions cut 5 bases from V and 9 bases from J, with 23 bases between. CDR3 protein: CASSLSRGTPKGEQFF. The CDR3 DNA follows: TGTGCCAGCAGCCTCAGTCGGGGGACACCAAAGGGTGAGCAGTTCTTC.

The chain recombines TRBV7-9 with TRBJ1-1, with D maybe TRBD1 (5 bases). Trimming left V 3 bases short and J 5 bases short, with 16 bases between. Germline V gene lookup returns CDR1 SEHNR and CDR2 FQNEAQ (reference sequence). The CDR3 loop spans 15 amino acids. The CDR3 DNA follows: TGTGCCAGCAGCTTCAGTGGGGGTCTGAGTACTGAAGCTTTCTTT. It is translated as CASSFSGGLSTEAFF.

CDR3 sequence (DNA): TGTGCCAGCAACTGTACGCAGGGGCTTCTCTCCTACGAGCAGTACTTC. It translates to CASNCTQGLLSYEQYF. V gene TRBV7-3 combines with J gene TRBJ2-7; TRBD1 might be the D (6 bases). V gave up 7 bases and J gave up 0 bases, with 19 bases separating them. The CDR3 is 16 amino acids. Looked up from germline, CDR1 is SGHTA and CDR2 is FQGTGA.

This chain uses TRBV7-9 with TRBJ1-1; D is uncertain. Trimming took 0 bases from V and 6 from J, leaving 8 bases between them. CDR1 is SEHNR, CDR2 FQNEAQ, per germline (reference sequence). This CDR3 has 13 amino acids. The CDR3 DNA follows: TGTGCCAGCAGCTTAGCAACTCTAGCTGAAGCTTTCTTT. As protein: CASSLATLAEAFF.

This clone has a single count. The chain has TRBV11-3 and TRBJ2-2, with TRBD1 identical over 9 bases. The V gene's germline CDR1 is SGHNT and CDR2 YENEEA. The CDR3 has 15 residues. V lost 4 bases to trimming and J lost 4 bases; unmatched junction nucleotides: 4. This chain's CDR3 is CASSSGTGFTGELFF. The CDR3, as DNA: TGTGCCAGCAGCTCCGGGACAGGGTTCACCGGGGAGCTGTTTTTT.

The gene calls are TRBV6-9 and TRBJ2-7, with D unclear. The V end lost 1 base, the J end lost 4 bases, and 8 bases lay between the germline ends. CDR3 size: 13 residues. The germline V gene encodes CDR1 MNHGY and CDR2 SVAAGI. The CDR3 is CASSYYIPYEQYF. The CDR3 region has the DNA TGTGCCAGCAGTTATTACATACCATACGAGCAGTACTTC.

The V and J genes are TRBV5-5 and TRBJ1-4, with a tentative D call TRBD1 (5 bases). Germline CDR1 and CDR2: SGHKS and YYEKEE (reference sequence). The germline V and J ends were trimmed by 5 bases and 4 bases, with 24 bases remaining between them. This CDR3 contains 18 residues. CDR3 bases: TGTGCCAGCAGTTTCCCGTTCTTGGATGGGACGAGTAATGAAAAACTGTTTTTT. It is translated as CASSFPFLDGTSNEKLFF.

This rearrangement joins TRBV18 to TRBJ1-2, with a possible D match to TRBD1 (5 bases). Germline loops: CDR1 KGHSH, CDR2 LQKENI. CDR3 length: 16 residues. The ends were cut back, 2 bases at V and 4 bases at J, with 17 bases in the middle. CDR3 residues: CASSPSDVGRGYGYTF. The CDR3, as DNA: TGTGCCAGCTCACCATCGGATGTGGGGAGGGGCTATGGCTACACCTTC.

The chain has TRBV30 and TRBJ2-7; D is possibly TRBD2 (5 bases). The CDR3 covers 12 residues. Germline V gene lookup returns CDR1 GTSNPN and CDR2 SVGIG (reference sequence). The V end was cut by 4 bases, the J end by 2 bases, with 9 bases between. The CDR3 sequence: CAWKGRAYEQYF. CDR3 nucleotides: TGTGCCTGGAAAGGGAGAGCCTACGAGCAGTACTTC.

V usage is TRBV28 and J usage is TRBJ1-5; 8 bases are a match to TRBD1. V lost 5 bases to trimming and J lost 0 bases; unmatched junction nucleotides: 9. The CDR3 covers 17 residues. Germline CDR1 and CDR2: MDHEN and SYDVKM. CDR3 amino acids: CASSQQTGALSNQPQHF. The CDR3 nucleotides read TGTGCCAGCAGTCAGCAGACAGGGGCCCTTAGCAATCAGCCCCAGCATTTT.

The chain is built from TRBV7-2 and TRBJ2-5; possibly TRBD1 or TRBD2 for D (6 bases each). The CDR3 has 15 amino acids. CDR1 is SGHTA, CDR2 FQGNSA, per germline. Trimming left V 1 base short and J 4 bases short, with 13 bases between. The CDR3 loop is CASSLGGAEGETQYF. The CDR3 nucleotides read TGTGCCAGCAGCTTAGGGGGGGCCGAGGGAGAGACCCAGTACTTC.

The rearrangement links TRBV5-1 to TRBJ2-7; maybe TRBD2 (5 bases). Per the germline V gene, CDR1 is SGHRS and CDR2 is YFSETQ. V was trimmed by 0 bases and J by 9 bases, leaving 22 bases between them. The CDR3 has 16 residues. As DNA, the CDR3 is TGCGCCAGCAGCTTGGCGATGACGCCGGCAGAAAGCGGGCAGTACTTC. It encodes CASSLAMTPAESGQYF.

The J gene is TRBJ2-7, the V gene TRBV27, with a possible D match to TRBD1 (5 bases). This CDR3 has 13 amino acids. Germline lookup yields CDR1 MNHEY and CDR2 SMNVEV (reference sequence). The ends were cut back, 3 bases at V and 6 bases at J, with 12 bases in the middle. CDR3 sequence reads: CASSFRVFSEQYF. The CDR3 DNA sequence: TGTGCCAGCAGTTTCAGGGTTTTCAGCGAGCAGTACTTC.

This sequence joins TRBV5-1 and TRBJ1-2, with no clear D. V dropped 0 bases and J dropped 0 bases, with 3 bases sitting between them. CDR1 and CDR2 (germline): SGHRS, YFSETQ. The CDR3 totals 13 residues. This CDR3 reads CASSLEPNYGYTF. The DNA of the CDR3 is TGCGCCAGCAGCTTGGAGCCTAACTATGGCTACACCTTC.

The chain joins TRBV28 to TRBJ1-1, with 7 bases identical to TRBD1. J lost 3 bases, V lost 6 bases, and 10 bases had no gene match. This CDR3 is 15 amino acids long. Germline loops: CDR1 MDHEN, CDR2 SYDVKM. The CDR3 region is CASRSTDRSHTEAFF. The CDR3 nucleotides are TGTGCCAGCAGATCCACGGACAGGAGTCACACTGAAGCTTTCTTT.